The 4 T cell receptor beta chains listed next were all sequenced from one sample in a study of blood T cell repertoires in COVID-19. The assay was immunoSEQ multiplex PCR, and TCRdb's table has in-frame clones only and misses some. The sample includes about 100,000 clones, more than 80% of them seen just once. The sample was peripheral blood. These receptors came from a human donor in a cohort sampled during active COVID-19.

V gene TRBV19 combines with J gene TRBJ2-3; D gene unclear. Looked up from germline, CDR1 is LNHDA and CDR2 is SQIVND (reference sequence). The CDR3 extends over 15 amino acids. With 3 bases removed from V and 3 bases from J, the gap between germline ends came to 13 bases. CDR3 in amino acids: CASSMRSAGTDTQYF. In DNA, the CDR3 is TGTGCCAGTAGTATGAGGAGCGCTGGGACAGATACGCAGTATTTT. Complete variable domain (other parts from reference TRBV19 and TRBJ2-3): DGGITQSPKYLFRKEGQNVTLSCEQNLNHDAMYWYRQDPGQGLRLIYYSQIVNDFQKGDIAEGYSVSREKKESFPLTVTSAQKNPTAFYLCASSMRSAGTDTQYFGPGTRLTVL.

The rearrangement uses TRBV5-1 and TRBJ1-5; no clear D gene. The V and J ends lost 4 bases and 2 bases respectively, with 13 bases between them. This CDR3 contains 15 residues. Germline loops: CDR1 SGHRS, CDR2 YFSETQ. The DNA for the CDR3 is TGCGCCAGCAGCACCGAGGGCGTCGGCAATCAGCCCCAGCATTTT. Its translation is CASSTEGVGNQPQHF. The complete variable domain, with remaining parts taken from reference TRBV5-1 and TRBJ1-5, reads KAGVTQTPRYLIKTRGQQVTLSCSPISGHRSVSWYQQTPGQGLQFLFEYFSETQRNKGNFPGRFSGRQFSNSRSEMNVSTLELGDSALYLCASSTEGVGNQPQHFGDGTRLSIL.

This chain uses TRBV4-3 with TRBJ1-2, with 8 bases that match TRBD1. With V trimmed by 0 bases and J by 6 bases, 6 bases remained unmatched. This CDR3 is 15 amino acids long. Germline-derived CDR1 and CDR2 are LGHNA and YSLEER. In nucleotides, the CDR3 is TGCGCCAGCAGCCAAGACGCGGACAGGGACAATGGCTACACCTTC. Its protein product is CASSQDADRDNGYTF.

This chain links TRBV30 with TRBJ2-2; 7 bases are shared with TRBD1. The CDR3 totals 14 residues. Per germline, CDR1 GTSNPN and CDR2 SVGIG (reference sequence). V dropped 3 bases and J dropped 2; count of bases not matched to a gene: 3. CDR3: CAWRTGVNTGELFF. For the CDR3, the DNA is TGTGCCTGGAGAACAGGGGTTAACACCGGGGAGCTGTTTTTT.